A selection of T cell receptor beta chains follows, all from one sample in a study of STAT3 mutations in large granular lymphocyte leukemia. Profiled with immunoSEQ multiplex PCR; TCRdb holds only in-frame clones, not every one. This sample yields 20,000 to 30,000 clones, of which 85% to 95% are seen a single time; more than 6% belongs to the top ten. The sequencing sample was made of peripheral blood mononuclear cells. These receptors were collected from a man aged 35 to 55 with T-cell large granular lymphocyte leukemia. Some clones in this sample may be carry-over from other donors' samples. CDR3s include the opening cysteine and the closing phenylalanine or tryptophan. Fields, in order: D gene, J gene, V gene, clone size, CDR3 protein, CDR3 DNA. A D gene is named only where the DNA matches it firmly. Clone size appears in some rows only: once, few, many, or a class for an expanded clone.

d_gene: TRBD2
j_gene: TRBJ2-4
v_gene: TRBV9
abundance: -
CDR3aa: CASSERGLQRDIQYF
CDR3nt: TGTGCCAGCAGCGAGCGGGGACTCCAGAGGGACATTCAGTACTTC

d_gene: -
j_gene: TRBJ2-3
v_gene: TRBV15
abundance: -
CDR3aa: CATSTPRDSGLDTQYF
CDR3nt: TGTGCCACCAGCACACCTCGGGACTCAGGCTTAGATACGCAGTATTTT

d_gene: -
j_gene: TRBJ1-1
v_gene: TRBV9
abundance: once
CDR3aa: CASSVNLGLNTEAFF
CDR3nt: TGTGCCAGCAGCGTAAATCTGGGGCTAAACACTGAAGCTTTCTTT

d_gene: TRBD1
j_gene: TRBJ1-2
v_gene: TRBV7-9
abundance: -
CDR3aa: CASSLGQGLEGYGYTF
CDR3nt: TGTGCCAGCAGCCTGGGACAGGGATTAGAGGGCTATGGCTACACCTTC

d_gene: -
j_gene: TRBJ1-3
v_gene: TRBV5-6
abundance: once
CDR3aa: CASSLGEGGSGNTIYF
CDR3nt: TGTGCCAGCAGCTTGGGTGAGGGGGGCTCTGGAAACACCATATATTTT

d_gene: -
j_gene: TRBJ2-2
v_gene: TRBV9
abundance: -
CDR3aa: CASEWGDTGELFF
CDR3nt: TGTGCCAGCGAGTGGGGGGACACCGGGGAGCTGTTTTTT

d_gene: -
j_gene: TRBJ2-1
v_gene: TRBV10-3
abundance: -
CDR3aa: CAISDTRGFEQFF
CDR3nt: TGTGCCATCAGTGACACTAGGGGTTTTGAGCAGTTCTTC

d_gene: -
j_gene: TRBJ1-6
v_gene: TRBV28
abundance: once
CDR3aa: CASSWRGGNSPLHF
CDR3nt: TGTGCCAGCAGCTGGCGGGGCGGAAATTCACCCCTCCACTTT

d_gene: TRBD1
j_gene: TRBJ1-2
v_gene: TRBV19
abundance: -
CDR3aa: CAISPRGLDYGYTF
CDR3nt: TGTGCCATTAGTCCCAGGGGGCTGGACTATGGCTACACCTTC

d_gene: -
j_gene: TRBJ2-7
v_gene: TRBV13
abundance: -
CDR3aa: CASSLAISSEQYF
CDR3nt: TGTGCCAGCAGCTTAGCCATCTCGAGCGAGCAGTACTTC

d_gene: -
j_gene: TRBJ1-3
v_gene: TRBV6-1
abundance: -
CDR3aa: CASSEALSGYGNTIYF
CDR3nt: TGTGCCAGCAGTGAAGCGTTAAGTGGATATGGAAACACCATATATTTT

d_gene: TRBD1
j_gene: TRBJ1-1
v_gene: TRBV13
abundance: -
CDR3aa: CASRRAGGENTEAFF
CDR3nt: TGTGCCAGCAGAAGGGCAGGGGGCGAGAACACTGAAGCTTTCTTT

d_gene: TRBD1
j_gene: TRBJ1-5
v_gene: TRBV19
abundance: -
CDR3aa: CASSILQGNQPQHF
CDR3nt: TGTGCCAGTAGTATTTTACAGGGGAATCAGCCCCAGCATTTT

d_gene: -
j_gene: TRBJ2-1
v_gene: TRBV5-1
abundance: -
CDR3aa: CASSLTGHSYNEQFF
CDR3nt: TGCGCCAGCAGCTTGACGGGACATTCCTACAATGAGCAGTTCTTC

d_gene: TRBD1
j_gene: TRBJ2-5
v_gene: TRBV5-1
abundance: -
CDR3aa: CASSLAGQGAQITQYF
CDR3nt: TGCGCCAGCAGCTTGGCGGGTCAGGGGGCCCAAATTACCCAGTACTTC

d_gene: -
j_gene: TRBJ2-4
v_gene: TRBV7-9
abundance: -
CDR3aa: CASSQAEGVGNIQYF
CDR3nt: TGTGCCAGCAGCCAAGCCGAGGGGGTCGGAAACATTCAGTACTTC

d_gene: -
j_gene: TRBJ1-5
v_gene: TRBV7-9
abundance: -
CDR3aa: CASSEDISNQPQHF
CDR3nt: TGTGCCAGCAGCGAGGACATCAGCAATCAGCCCCAGCATTTT

d_gene: -
j_gene: TRBJ1-2
v_gene: TRBV7-2
abundance: once
CDR3aa: CASSLNPRVNYGYTF
CDR3nt: TGTGCCAGCAGCCTAAATCCCAGGGTCAACTATGGCTACACCTTC

d_gene: TRBD1
j_gene: TRBJ1-2
v_gene: TRBV19
abundance: -
CDR3aa: CASRRDRGKGYTF
CDR3nt: TGTGCCAGTAGGCGGGACAGGGGAAAGGGCTACACCTTC

d_gene: -
j_gene: TRBJ2-3
v_gene: TRBV27
abundance: -
CDR3aa: CASSLQGEDTQYF
CDR3nt: TGTGCCAGCAGTTTGCAGGGCGAAGATACGCAGTATTTT

d_gene: -
j_gene: TRBJ1-5
v_gene: TRBV6-5
abundance: once
CDR3aa: CASSHPHQPQHF
CDR3nt: TGTGCCAGCAGTCACCCACATCAGCCCCAGCATTTT

d_gene: -
j_gene: TRBJ1-1
v_gene: TRBV6-5
abundance: -
CDR3aa: CASRTWSEAFF
CDR3nt: TGTGCCAGCAGGACGTGGTCTGAAGCTTTCTTT

d_gene: -
j_gene: TRBJ1-3
v_gene: TRBV10-3
abundance: -
CDR3aa: CAIRSAGSGNTIYF
CDR3nt: TGTGCCATCAGGAGTGCCGGCTCTGGAAACACCATATATTTT

d_gene: -
j_gene: TRBJ2-1
v_gene: TRBV2
abundance: -
CDR3aa: CASRQGERGWQFF
CDR3nt: TGTGCCAGCAGGCAGGGGGAGCGGGGGTGGCAGTTCTTC

d_gene: -
j_gene: TRBJ2-3
v_gene: TRBV7-9
abundance: -
CDR3aa: CASSASTDTQYF
CDR3nt: TGTGCCAGCAGCGCGAGTACAGATACGCAGTATTTT

d_gene: TRBD2
j_gene: TRBJ2-1
v_gene: TRBV4-2
abundance: -
CDR3aa: CASSHVGTSGGPYNEQFF
CDR3nt: TGTGCCAGCAGCCACGTCGGGACTAGCGGGGGGCCTTACAATGAGCAGTTCTTC

d_gene: -
j_gene: TRBJ1-4
v_gene: TRBV7-9
abundance: -
CDR3aa: CASSLEERTNEKLFF
CDR3nt: TGTGCCAGCAGCTTAGAAGAGCGAACTAATGAAAAACTGTTTTTT

d_gene: -
j_gene: TRBJ1-2
v_gene: TRBV7-1
abundance: once
CDR3aa: CASSFSGVNGYTF
CDR3nt: TGTGCCAGCAGCTTTTCAGGGGTTAACGGCTACACCTTC

d_gene: -
j_gene: TRBJ2-3
v_gene: TRBV7-9
abundance: -
CDR3aa: CASSLGAGDTQYF
CDR3nt: TGTGCCAGCAGTCTAGGGGCCGGAGATACGCAGTATTTT

d_gene: -
j_gene: TRBJ1-2
v_gene: TRBV6-5
abundance: -
CDR3aa: CASGAVYGYTF
CDR3nt: TGTGCCAGCGGGGCGGTATATGGCTACACCTTC

d_gene: -
j_gene: TRBJ2-7
v_gene: TRBV10-1
abundance: -
CDR3aa: CASSEANTGIYEQYF
CDR3nt: TGCGCCAGCAGTGAGGCGAATACAGGCATCTACGAGCAGTACTTC

d_gene: TRBD1
j_gene: TRBJ1-2
v_gene: TRBV14
abundance: -
CDR3aa: CASSQSRTGVGYTF
CDR3nt: TGTGCCAGCAGCCAATCGAGGACAGGGGTCGGCTACACCTTC

d_gene: -
j_gene: TRBJ1-5
v_gene: TRBV6-5
abundance: -
CDR3aa: CASRQYSNQPQHF
CDR3nt: TGTGCCAGCCGACAGTATAGCAATCAGCCCCAGCATTTT

d_gene: -
j_gene: TRBJ2-5
v_gene: TRBV19
abundance: -
CDR3aa: CASSQGQETQYF
CDR3nt: TGTGCCAGTAGCCAGGGTCAAGAGACCCAGTACTTC

d_gene: -
j_gene: TRBJ1-5
v_gene: TRBV5-6
abundance: -
CDR3aa: CASSKTDQPQHF
CDR3nt: TGTGCCAGCAGCAAAACAGATCAGCCCCAGCATTTT

d_gene: -
j_gene: TRBJ1-5
v_gene: TRBV6-6
abundance: -
CDR3aa: CASSPDRFDQPQHF
CDR3nt: TGTGCCAGCAGCCCAGACAGGTTTGATCAGCCCCAGCATTTT

d_gene: TRBD2
j_gene: TRBJ2-5
v_gene: TRBV7-9
abundance: -
CDR3aa: CASSWGAGGPVETQYF
CDR3nt: TGTGCCAGCAGCTGGGGTGCGGGGGGGCCAGTTGAGACCCAGTACTTC

d_gene: -
j_gene: TRBJ2-1
v_gene: TRBV27
abundance: -
CDR3aa: CASSVIGNEQFF
CDR3nt: TGTGCCAGCAGTGTCATAGGCAATGAGCAGTTCTTC

d_gene: -
j_gene: TRBJ2-3
v_gene: TRBV11-2
abundance: -
CDR3aa: CASSRADRTSTDTQYF
CDR3nt: TGTGCCAGCAGCCGAGCCGACAGGACTAGCACAGATACGCAGTATTTT

d_gene: TRBD1
j_gene: TRBJ1-5
v_gene: TRBV27
abundance: -
CDR3aa: CASSGTGYQPQHF
CDR3nt: TGTGCCAGCAGTGGGACAGGTTATCAGCCCCAGCATTTT

d_gene: TRBD1
j_gene: TRBJ1-2
v_gene: TRBV7-9
abundance: few
CDR3aa: CASSLDTTGLVDGYTF
CDR3nt: TGTGCCAGCAGCTTAGATACGACAGGGCTTGTTGATGGCTACACCTTC

d_gene: TRBD1
j_gene: TRBJ1-6
v_gene: TRBV19
abundance: -
CDR3aa: CASSGWDRENSPLHF
CDR3nt: TGTGCCAGTAGTGGCTGGGACAGGGAAAATTCACCCCTCCACTTT

d_gene: -
j_gene: TRBJ2-2
v_gene: TRBV5-1
abundance: -
CDR3aa: CASSLDTPGTGELFF
CDR3nt: TGCGCCAGCAGCTTGGACACCCCGGGCACCGGGGAGCTGTTTTTT

d_gene: -
j_gene: TRBJ1-1
v_gene: TRBV28
abundance: -
CDR3aa: CATLLLNTEAFF
CDR3nt: TGTGCCACGCTCCTATTGAACACTGAAGCTTTCTTT

d_gene: -
j_gene: TRBJ2-7
v_gene: TRBV18
abundance: -
CDR3aa: CASSPSVGGSYEQYF
CDR3nt: TGTGCCAGCTCACCATCGGTTGGCGGATCCTACGAGCAGTACTTC

d_gene: -
j_gene: TRBJ1-1
v_gene: TRBV18
abundance: -
CDR3aa: CASSPPAGLNTEAFF
CDR3nt: TGTGCCAGCTCACCACCGGCGGGCCTGAACACTGAAGCTTTCTTT

d_gene: -
j_gene: TRBJ1-1
v_gene: TRBV10-3
abundance: -
CDR3aa: CAISESPSWSTEAFF
CDR3nt: TGTGCCATCAGTGAGTCCCCCTCTTGGAGCACTGAAGCTTTCTTT

d_gene: TRBD1
j_gene: TRBJ2-4
v_gene: TRBV19
abundance: -
CDR3aa: CASSPGTGVYIQYF
CDR3nt: TGTGCCAGTAGTCCCGGGACAGGGGTTTACATTCAGTACTTC

d_gene: -
j_gene: TRBJ1-4
v_gene: TRBV7-9
abundance: -
CDR3aa: CASSSGRSSTNEKLFF
CDR3nt: TGTGCCAGCAGCTCGGGACGGTCGTCAACTAATGAAAAACTGTTTTTT

d_gene: -
j_gene: TRBJ2-1
v_gene: TRBV11-2
abundance: -
CDR3aa: CASSLDLPLLNEQFF
CDR3nt: TGTGCCAGCAGTCTCGATCTTCCCCTCCTTAATGAGCAGTTCTTC

d_gene: -
j_gene: TRBJ1-6
v_gene: TRBV28
abundance: -
CDR3aa: CASSLIGQSSYNSPLHF
CDR3nt: TGTGCCAGCAGCCTTATAGGACAGAGCTCCTATAATTCACCCCTCCACTTT

d_gene: TRBD1
j_gene: TRBJ1-1
v_gene: TRBV9
abundance: -
CDR3aa: CASSVGTGPNTEAFF
CDR3nt: TGTGCCAGCAGCGTAGGGACAGGGCCAAACACTGAAGCTTTCTTT

d_gene: -
j_gene: TRBJ2-7
v_gene: TRBV6-6
abundance: once
CDR3aa: CASSYEVGDSYEQYF
CDR3nt: TGTGCCAGCAGTTACGAGGTGGGGGACTCCTACGAGCAGTACTTC

d_gene: TRBD1
j_gene: TRBJ2-7
v_gene: TRBV7-9
abundance: -
CDR3aa: CASTLNTGGAEQYF
CDR3nt: TGTGCCAGCACCCTAAATACAGGGGGCGCCGAGCAGTACTTC